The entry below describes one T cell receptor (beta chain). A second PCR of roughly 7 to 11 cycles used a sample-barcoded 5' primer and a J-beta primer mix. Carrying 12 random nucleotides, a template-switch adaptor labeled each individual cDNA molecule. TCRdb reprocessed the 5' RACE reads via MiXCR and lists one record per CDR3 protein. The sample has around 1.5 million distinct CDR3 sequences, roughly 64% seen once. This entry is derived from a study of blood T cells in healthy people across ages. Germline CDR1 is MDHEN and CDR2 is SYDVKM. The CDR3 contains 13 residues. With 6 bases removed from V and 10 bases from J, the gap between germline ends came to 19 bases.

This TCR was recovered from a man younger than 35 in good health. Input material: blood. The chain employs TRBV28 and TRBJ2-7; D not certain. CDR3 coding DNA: TGTGCCAGCAGCTTAAAGCCACAGACCTCTCAGTACTTC. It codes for CASSLKPQTSQYF. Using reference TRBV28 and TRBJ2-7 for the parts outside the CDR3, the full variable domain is DVKVTQSSRYLVKRTGEKVFLECVQDMDHENMFWYRQDPGLGLRLIYFSYDVKMKEKGDIPEGYSVSREKKERFSLILESASTNQTSMYLCASSLKPQTSQYFGPGTRLTVT.